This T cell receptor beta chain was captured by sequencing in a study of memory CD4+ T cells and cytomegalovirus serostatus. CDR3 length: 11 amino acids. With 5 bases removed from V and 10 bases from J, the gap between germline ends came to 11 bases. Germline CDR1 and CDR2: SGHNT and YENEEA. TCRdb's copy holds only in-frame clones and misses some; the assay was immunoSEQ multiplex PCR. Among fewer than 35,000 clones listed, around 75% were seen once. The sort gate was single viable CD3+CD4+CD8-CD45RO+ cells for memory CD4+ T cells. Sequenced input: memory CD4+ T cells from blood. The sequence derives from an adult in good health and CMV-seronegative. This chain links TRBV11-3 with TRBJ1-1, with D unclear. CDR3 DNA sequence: TGTGCCAGCAGCCGGAGAAAAAGAGCTTTCTTT. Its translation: CASSRRKRAFF.